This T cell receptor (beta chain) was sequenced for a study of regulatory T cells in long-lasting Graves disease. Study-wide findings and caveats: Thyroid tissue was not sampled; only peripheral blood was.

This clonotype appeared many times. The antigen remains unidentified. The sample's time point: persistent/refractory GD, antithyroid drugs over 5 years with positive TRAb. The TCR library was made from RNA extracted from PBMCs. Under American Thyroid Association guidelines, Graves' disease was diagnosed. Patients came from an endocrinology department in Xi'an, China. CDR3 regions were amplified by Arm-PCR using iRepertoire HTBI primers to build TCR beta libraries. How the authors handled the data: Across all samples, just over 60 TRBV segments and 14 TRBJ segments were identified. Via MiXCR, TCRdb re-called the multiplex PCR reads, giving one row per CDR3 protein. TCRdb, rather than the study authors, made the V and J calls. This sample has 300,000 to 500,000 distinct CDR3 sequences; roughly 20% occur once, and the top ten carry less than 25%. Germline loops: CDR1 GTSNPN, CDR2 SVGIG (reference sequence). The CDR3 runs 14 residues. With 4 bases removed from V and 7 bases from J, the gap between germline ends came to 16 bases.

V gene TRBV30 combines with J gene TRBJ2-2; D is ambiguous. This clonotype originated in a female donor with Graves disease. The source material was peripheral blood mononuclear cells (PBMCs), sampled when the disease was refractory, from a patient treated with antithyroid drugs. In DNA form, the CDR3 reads TGTGCCTGGACCCCCCTAGGGTCCCTCGGGGAGCTGTTTTTT. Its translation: CAWTPLGSLGELFF.